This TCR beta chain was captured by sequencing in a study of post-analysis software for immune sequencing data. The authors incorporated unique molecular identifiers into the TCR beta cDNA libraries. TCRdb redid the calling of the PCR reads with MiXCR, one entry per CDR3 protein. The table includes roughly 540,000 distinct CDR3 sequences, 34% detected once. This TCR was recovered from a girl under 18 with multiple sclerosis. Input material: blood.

In nucleotides, the CDR3 is TGTGCCGCCCACAGGGTAGCGGGGGGTTCCAATGAGCAGTTCTTC. Its translation: CAAHRVAGGSNEQFF. The rearrangement joins TRBV6-1 to TRBJ2-1; 10 nucleotides match TRBD2. There are 15 residues in the CDR3. Per germline, CDR1 MNHNS and CDR2 SASEGT. V shed 11 bases, J shed 6 bases, and the junction held 13 bases outside the gene matches.